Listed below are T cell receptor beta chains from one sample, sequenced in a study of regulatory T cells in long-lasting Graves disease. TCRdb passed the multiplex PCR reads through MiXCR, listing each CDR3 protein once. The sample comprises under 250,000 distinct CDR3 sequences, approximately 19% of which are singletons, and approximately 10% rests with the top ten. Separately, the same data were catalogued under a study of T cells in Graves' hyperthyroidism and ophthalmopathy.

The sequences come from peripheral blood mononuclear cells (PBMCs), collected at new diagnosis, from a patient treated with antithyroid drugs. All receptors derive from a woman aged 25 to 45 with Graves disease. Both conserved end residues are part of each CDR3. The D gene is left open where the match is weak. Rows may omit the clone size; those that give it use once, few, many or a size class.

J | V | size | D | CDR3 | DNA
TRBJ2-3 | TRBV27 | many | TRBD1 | CASSLGQGLDTQYF | TGTGCCAGCAGTCTCGGACAGGGTTTAGATACGCAGTATTTT
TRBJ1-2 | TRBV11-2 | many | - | CASSLVGVMNYGYTF | TGTGCCAGCAGCTTAGTCGGGGTGATGAACTATGGCTACACCTTC
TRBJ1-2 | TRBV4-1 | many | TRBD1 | CASSQGQGWDYGYTF | TGCGCCAGCAGCCAAGGACAGGGATGGGACTATGGCTACACCTTC
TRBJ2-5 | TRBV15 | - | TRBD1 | CATSRLGQVETQYF | TGTGCCACCAGCAGACTAGGACAGGTCGAGACCCAGTACTTC
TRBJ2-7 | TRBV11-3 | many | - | CASSYPLGEQYF | TGTGCCAGCAGCTATCCCCTGGGCGAGCAGTACTTC
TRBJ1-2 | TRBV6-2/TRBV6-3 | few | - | CASSSLTTRNNYGYTF | TGTGCCAGCAGTTCCCTAACCACAAGGAATAACTATGGCTACACCTTC
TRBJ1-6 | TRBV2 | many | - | CASSVSEGKDYNSPLHF | TGTGCCAGCAGTGTGTCGGAGGGGAAGGATTATAATTCACCCCTCCACTTT
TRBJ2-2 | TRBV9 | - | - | CASTRTPNTGELFF | TGTGCCAGCACACGGACACCGAACACCGGGGAGCTGTTTTTT
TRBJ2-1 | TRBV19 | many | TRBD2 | CASSRVASGRGSYNEQFF | TGTGCCAGTTCCAGGGTGGCGAGCGGGAGAGGGTCCTACAATGAGCAGTTCTTC
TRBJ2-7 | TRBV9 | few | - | CASIYPDISTKNEQYF | TGTGCCAGCATCTATCCTGACATTTCCACGAAAAACGAGCAGTACTTC
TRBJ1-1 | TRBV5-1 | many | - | CASSLVSGEAYEAFF | TGCGCCAGCAGCTTGGTATCAGGAGAAGCTTATGAAGCTTTCTTT
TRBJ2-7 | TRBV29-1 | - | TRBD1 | CSVGTGDDYEQYF | TGCAGCGTTGGAACAGGGGACGACTACGAGCAGTACTTC
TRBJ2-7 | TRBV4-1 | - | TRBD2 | CASSQGSSGTKSRYEQYF | TGCGCCAGCAGCCAGGGTTCTAGCGGGACGAAAAGCCGATACGAGCAGTACTTC
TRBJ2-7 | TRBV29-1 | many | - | CSVVNPYEQYF | TGCAGCGTTGTGAACCCCTACGAGCAGTACTTC
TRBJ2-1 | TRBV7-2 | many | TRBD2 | CASSAPGLVTEQFF | TGTGCCAGCAGCGCCCCGGGACTAGTTACCGAGCAGTTCTTC
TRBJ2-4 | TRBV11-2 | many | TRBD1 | CASSQRGPLAKNIQYF | TGTGCCAGCAGCCAAAGGGGGCCTTTAGCCAAAAACATTCAGTACTTC
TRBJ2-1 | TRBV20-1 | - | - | CSARDTTLDSEQFF | TGCAGTGCTAGAGACACGACCCTAGATAGTGAGCAGTTCTTC
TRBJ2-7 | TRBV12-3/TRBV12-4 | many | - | CASSLMGGYEQYF | TGTGCCAGCAGTTTAATGGGTGGCTACGAGCAGTACTTC
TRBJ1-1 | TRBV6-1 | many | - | CAIQMTENTEAFF | TGTGCCATCCAGATGACGGAGAACACTGAAGCTTTCTTT
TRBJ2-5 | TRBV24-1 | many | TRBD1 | CATSDRDRAGETQYF | TGTGCCACCAGTGATAGGGACAGGGCGGGCGAGACCCAGTACTTC
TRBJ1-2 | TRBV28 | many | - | CASSIGGGGYGYTF | TGTGCCAGCAGTATTGGGGGCGGGGGCTATGGCTACACCTTC
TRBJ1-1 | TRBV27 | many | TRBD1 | CASSRQGVGTEAFF | TGTGCCAGCAGCAGACAGGGGGTAGGAACTGAAGCTTTCTTT
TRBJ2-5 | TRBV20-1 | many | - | CSASLPGVTETQYF | TGCAGTGCTAGCCTCCCGGGAGTTACAGAGACCCAGTACTTC
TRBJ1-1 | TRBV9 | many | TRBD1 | CASGLTQQGRVTEAFF | TGTGCCAGCGGTCTCACGCAACAGGGGCGGGTCACTGAAGCTTTCTTT
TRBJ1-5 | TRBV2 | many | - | CASSEWSNSNQPQHF | TGTGCCAGCAGTGAATGGAGTAATAGCAATCAGCCCCAGCATTTT
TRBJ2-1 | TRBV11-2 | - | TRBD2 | CASSLDPALAAYNDQCF | TGTGCCAGCAGCTTAGATCCCGCGCTAGCGGCCTACAATGATCAGTGCTTC
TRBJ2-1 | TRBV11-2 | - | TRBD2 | CASSWPRLSGIHYNEQFF | TGTGCCAGCAGCTGGCCACGGCTTAGCGGGATCCATTACAATGAGCAGTTCTTC
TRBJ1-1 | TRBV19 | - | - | CASSIPLRWGTEAFF | TGTGCCAGTAGCATCCCTCTAAGGTGGGGCACTGAAGCTTTCTTT
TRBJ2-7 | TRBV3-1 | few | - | CASSQRGSEQYF | TGTGCCAGCAGCCAAAGGGGCAGCGAGCAGTACTTC
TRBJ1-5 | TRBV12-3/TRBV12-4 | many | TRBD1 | CASRPPGQGVSQPQHF | TGTGCCAGCCGCCCCCCGGGACAGGGGGTAAGTCAGCCCCAGCATTTT
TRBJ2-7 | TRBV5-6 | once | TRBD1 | CASSFPGQWDEQYF | TGTGCCAGCAGCTTCCCGGGACAGTGGGACGAGCAGTACTTC
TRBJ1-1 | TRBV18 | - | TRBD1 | CASSPRGITGGTEAFF | TGTGCCAGCTCACCACGAGGAATAACAGGGGGCACTGAAGCTTTCTTT
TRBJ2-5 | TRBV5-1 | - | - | CASSFSSFRETQYF | TGCGCCAGCAGCTTCTCTAGCTTTCGGGAGACCCAGTACTTC
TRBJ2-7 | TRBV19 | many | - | CASSIPGRIYEQYF | TGTGCCAGTAGTATTCCGGGGAGGATCTACGAGCAGTACTTC
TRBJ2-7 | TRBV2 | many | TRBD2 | CASSRLAGGNEQYF | TGTGCCAGCAGCCGACTAGCGGGAGGGAACGAGCAGTACTTC